The rows below give T cell receptor beta chains drawn from one sample of a study of blood T cell repertoires in COVID-19. TCRdb's copy holds only in-frame clones and misses some; the assay was immunoSEQ multiplex PCR. The sample yields roughly 120,000 clones, about 88% seen once. Sequencing was done on a sample of peripheral blood. These receptors all stem from a middle-aged man with acute or convalescent COVID-19. CDR3s include the opening cysteine and the closing phenylalanine or tryptophan. The D gene is left open where the match is weak. Clone sizes are given selectively: once, few, many, or a class where the clone is expanded.

j_call v_call clone_size d_call cdr3_nt cdr3_aa
TRBJ2-7 TRBV21-1 - - TGTGCCAGCAGCAAAACGTCGACCGGGACAGGGGCCTACGAGCAGTACTTC CASSKTSTGTGAYEQYF
TRBJ2-3 TRBV10-3 - - TGTGCCATCAGTGAATCTAAGACAGTCCGGGGCACAGATACGCAGTATTTT CAISESKTVRGTDTQYF
TRBJ2-7 TRBV7-9 - TRBD1 TGTGCCAGCAGCCGACCGGGACAGGAGGCCTACGAGCAGTACTTC CASSRPGQEAYEQYF
TRBJ2-7 TRBV28 - - TGTGCCAGCAGTTCCCCCCTACTCGAGCAGTACTTC CASSSPLLEQYF
TRBJ2-7 TRBV5-1 - - TGCGCCAGCTCCGGCGGCCTAGCCCGAGACTACGAGCAGTACTTC CASSGGLARDYEQYF
TRBJ1-6 TRBV6-2/TRBV6-3 many TRBD1 TGTGCCAGCAGTGACAGGGATAATTCACCCCTCCACTTT CASSDRDNSPLHF
TRBJ1-2 TRBV27 - TRBD1 TGTGCCAGCAGAGTAAGGACAGGGTCTAACTATGGCTACACCTTC CASRVRTGSNYGYTF
TRBJ1-1 TRBV20-1 - - TGCAGTGCTACAGGGAACACTGAAGCTTTCTTT CSATGNTEAFF
TRBJ1-6 TRBV18 few - TGTGCCAGCTCACCTTACTCGGTTAATTCACCCCTCCACTTT CASSPYSVNSPLHF
TRBJ2-3 TRBV5-1 - - TGCGCCAGCAGCTTGGCCGGCAGGGCTGAAGATACGCAGTATTTT CASSLAGRAEDTQYF
TRBJ1-2 TRBV2 - - TGTGCCAGCAGTTACAGCTACTATGGCTACACCTTC CASSYSYYGYTF
TRBJ1-3 TRBV5-5 - - TGTGCCAGCAGCTTGGAGTGGAGGTCTGGAAACACCATATATTTT CASSLEWRSGNTIYF
TRBJ2-2 TRBV24-1 - TRBD1 TGTGCCACCCAGCAGGGGGCCGTTTTGAACACCGGGGAGCTGTTTTTT CATQQGAVLNTGELFF
TRBJ2-5 TRBV30 once TRBD2 TGTGCCGCCCAGGGACTAGGAGAAGAGACCCAGTACTTC CAAQGLGEETQYF
TRBJ2-7 TRBV25-1 - - TGTGCCAGCAGTGAATGGATTCCGGGGGACCGATCCTACGAGCAGTACTTC CASSEWIPGDRSYEQYF
TRBJ1-1 TRBV7-3 - - TGTGCCAGCAGCCCAAGTGCAGACACGAACACTGAAGCTTTCTTT CASSPSADTNTEAFF
TRBJ2-1 TRBV2 - - TGTGCCAGCAGTGACAGGGACAATGAGCAGTTCTTC CASSDRDNEQFF
TRBJ2-2 TRBV6-5 - TRBD1 TGTGCCAGCAGTTACTCGACAGGGTGGGCCGGGGAGCTGTTTTTT CASSYSTGWAGELFF
TRBJ2-7 TRBV5-1 - TRBD2 TGCGCCAGCAGCTTAGCCGCACGGACTAGCGGGGGCTCCTACGAGCAGTACTTC CASSLAARTSGGSYEQYF
TRBJ1-5 TRBV19 - - TGTGCCAGTAGTATCCGGCAGGGAACTCAGCCCCAGCATTTT CASSIRQGTQPQHF
TRBJ1-5 TRBV4-1 - TRBD1 TGCGCCAGCAGCCGCGGACAGGGACCGGGGGGTCAGCCCCAGCATTTT CASSRGQGPGGQPQHF
TRBJ2-3 TRBV5-4 - TRBD2 TGTGCCAGCAGCCCTGGGACTAGCGGGGGGTACACTAGCACAGATACGCAGTATTTT CASSPGTSGGYTSTDTQYF
TRBJ1-2 TRBV7-8 - TRBD1 TGTGCCAGCAGCTTTGGAGGGACAGGGGCTAACTATGGCTACACCTTC CASSFGGTGANYGYTF
TRBJ2-7 TRBV5-4 - - TGTGCCAGCAGCCCATTACAGGGATCGGACGAGCAGTACTTC CASSPLQGSDEQYF
TRBJ2-3 TRBV9 once TRBD1 TGTGCCAGCAGCGTAGAGGCAGGGGGCAGCCCAGATACGCAGTATTTT CASSVEAGGSPDTQYF
TRBJ1-2 TRBV30 - - TGTGCCTGGAGCCAGGGGAACTATGGCTACACCTTC CAWSQGNYGYTF
TRBJ1-5 TRBV19 - TRBD1 TGTGCCAGTAGTATAGGACAGGGCGGGCAGCCCCAGCATTTT CASSIGQGGQPQHF
TRBJ2-3 TRBV30 - TRBD2 TGTGCCTGGAGTGTCGGGACGGGACTAGCGGGGGGTGATACGCAGTATTTT CAWSVGTGLAGGDTQYF
TRBJ2-1 TRBV24-1 - TRBD2 TGTGCCACCAGTGATTTTAGCGGGGGGTCCTACAATGAGCAGTTCTTC CATSDFSGGSYNEQFF
TRBJ1-1 TRBV24-1 - - TGTGCCACCAGTGATTTGCACGGAGGAGGGGCTTTCTTT CATSDLHGGGAFF
TRBJ2-3 TRBV24-1 - TRBD1 TGTGCCACCAGTGACCCGGGACAGGGAGAGACCGCAGATACGCAGTATTTT CATSDPGQGETADTQYF
TRBJ1-3 TRBV30 - TRBD1 TGTGCCTGGAGTGTAAAGGGGGCGGACGGAAACACCATATATTTT CAWSVKGADGNTIYF
TRBJ2-3 TRBV6-5 - - TGTGCCAGCAGTCCTACGGGTACGCAGTATTTT CASSPTGTQYF
TRBJ2-7 TRBV9 - - TGTGCCAGCAGCGTAGGCCCGGGCGAGCAGTACTTC CASSVGPGEQYF
TRBJ2-1 TRBV19 - TRBD1 TGTGCCAGTAGTATAGCTGGGACAGCACATGAGCAGTTCTTC CASSIAGTAHEQFF
TRBJ2-1 TRBV5-1 - TRBD1 TGCGCCAGCAGACCTGAACCGGGACAGGGGCAAAATGAGCAGTTCTTC CASRPEPGQGQNEQFF
TRBJ2-3 TRBV25-1 - TRBD2 TGTGCCAGCAGTCTATCTAGCGGGGGGGCCTTGAGCACAGATACGCAGTATTTT CASSLSSGGALSTDTQYF
TRBJ2-2 TRBV12-3/TRBV12-4 - - TGTGCCAGCAGTTGGAGCACCGGGGAGCTGTTTTTT CASSWSTGELFF
TRBJ2-5 TRBV7-2 - TRBD2 TGTGCCAGCATACCGAGACGCGGGGGGGCAGGAGAGACCCAGTACTTC CASIPRRGGAGETQYF
TRBJ2-3 TRBV9 few - TGTGCCAGCAGCGTAGCCGGGACATCGCAGTATTTT CASSVAGTSQYF
TRBJ1-4 TRBV9 many TRBD1 TGTGCCAGCAGCGTAGCCCCAGGGGGCCAAGGGGAAAAACTGTTTTTT CASSVAPGGQGEKLFF
TRBJ1-3 TRBV7-3 - - TGTGCCAGCAGCTTAAAGGGAGGGGACGGAAACACCATATATTTT CASSLKGGDGNTIYF
TRBJ1-5 TRBV19 - TRBD1 TGTGCCAGTAGTGCGTGGGGACAGGGTTTTCAGCCCCAGCATTTT CASSAWGQGFQPQHF
TRBJ1-5 TRBV25-1 - - TGTGCCAGCAGGGGACCGGGACTAAATCAGCCCCAGCATTTT CASRGPGLNQPQHF